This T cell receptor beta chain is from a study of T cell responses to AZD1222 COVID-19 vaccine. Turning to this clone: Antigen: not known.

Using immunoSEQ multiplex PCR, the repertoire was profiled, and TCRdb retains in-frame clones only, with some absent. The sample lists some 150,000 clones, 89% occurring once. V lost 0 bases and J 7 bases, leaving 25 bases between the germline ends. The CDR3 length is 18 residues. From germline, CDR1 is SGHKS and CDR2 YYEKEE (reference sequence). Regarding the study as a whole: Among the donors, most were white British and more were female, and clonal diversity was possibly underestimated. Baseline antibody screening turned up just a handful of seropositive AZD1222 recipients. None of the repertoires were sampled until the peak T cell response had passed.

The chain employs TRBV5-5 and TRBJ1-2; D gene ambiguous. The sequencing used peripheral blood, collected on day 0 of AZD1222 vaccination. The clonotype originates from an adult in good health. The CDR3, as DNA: TGTGCCAGCAGCTTGGAAGAGGGCCTTCGGGCGTTCGGGTTTGGCTACACCTTC. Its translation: CASSLEEGLRAFGFGYTF.